This is a list of T cell receptor beta chains from one sample in a study of shared clonotypes between healthy human individuals. The assay was immunoSEQ multiplex PCR, and TCRdb's table has in-frame clones only and misses some. Among 2 million to 2.5 million clones listed, just under 95% were seen once. The source material was naive CD4+ T cells from PBMCs. Receptor source: a man aged 18 to 30 in good health. Some clones in this sample may be carry-over from other donors' samples. Both conserved end residues are part of each CDR3. D genes are given only for firm matches. Some rows have no size entry. The others give once, few or many, or a class for an expanded clone.

>TRBJ2-7|TRBD1|TRBV6-1|NA
TGTGCCAGCAGTTTTTCCGGGACAGGGGGCCCGTACTTC
CASSFSGTGGPYF
>TRBJ1-2|NA|TRBV28|NA
TGTGCCAGCAGTTTAGGTGCCAGCTATGGCTACACCTTC
CASSLGASYGYTF
>TRBJ2-5|NA|TRBV7-2|NA
TGTGCCAGCAGCTTAGCGGCCCTATCGGGAGAGACCCAGTACTTC
CASSLAALSGETQYF
>TRBJ2-3|NA|TRBV5-1|NA
TGCGCCAGCAGCTTGGACGACCGCAGCACAGATACGCAGTATTTT
CASSLDDRSTDTQYF
>TRBJ2-7|TRBD1|TRBV30|NA
TGTGCCTGGATGCGACAGGGGGCCATCTACGAGCAGTACTTC
CAWMRQGAIYEQYF
>TRBJ2-5|TRBD2|TRBV10-3|NA
TGTGCCATCGGAGCGGGAACCCCCTCGGGCGGAGCGACCCAGTACTTC
CAIGAGTPSGGATQYF
>TRBJ2-1|NA|TRBV7-8|NA
TGTGCCAGCAGCCAGGGCAGGGTAGACAATGAGCAGTTCTTC
CASSQGRVDNEQFF
>TRBJ2-7|NA|TRBV6-6|once
TGTGCCAGCGGGCGATACGCCTACGAGCAGTACTTC
CASGRYAYEQYF
>TRBJ1-1|NA|TRBV5-6|NA
TGTGCCAGCAGCGCCCGGGGATTGAACACTGAAGCTTTCTTT
CASSARGLNTEAFF
>TRBJ2-1|NA|TRBV7-9|NA
TGTGCCAGCAGCCAGAGTGGAGGCAATGAGCAGTTCTTC
CASSQSGGNEQFF
>TRBJ2-1|TRBD2|TRBV11-2|NA
TGTGCCAGCAGCTTACTACTAGCGGGAGGGGAAGGAAACAATGAGCAGTTCTTC
CASSLLLAGGEGNNEQFF
>TRBJ2-6|NA|TRBV7-2|NA
TGTGCCAGCAGCCCCCGGGACGGTAGCTCTGGGGCCAACGTCCTGACTTTC
CASSPRDGSSGANVLTF
>TRBJ2-1|TRBD2|TRBV10-3|NA
TGTGCCATCAGTGCGGGAGGCCTTTACAATGAGCAGTTCTTC
CAISAGGLYNEQFF
>TRBJ1-4|TRBD1|TRBV10-2|NA
TGCGCCAGCTGGTTGGGACAGGGATCTTCGACTAATGAAAAACTGTTTTTT
CASWLGQGSSTNEKLFF
>TRBJ1-1|NA|TRBV30|NA
TGTGCCTGCGAAACTAACACTGAAGCTTTCTTT
CACETNTEAFF
>TRBJ2-5|NA|TRBV2|NA
TGTGCCAGCAGTTCGCGTCTGACTCAAGAGACCCAGTACTTC
CASSSRLTQETQYF
>TRBJ2-7|TRBD2|TRBV4-2|NA
TGTGCCAGCAGCCAAGATTTTCCCGGGACTAGAGACTACGAGCAGTACTTC
CASSQDFPGTRDYEQYF
>TRBJ2-1|TRBD2|TRBV5-1|NA
TGCGCCTCATCACGCGGGACTAGCGGGAGGTTAGCCGACAATGAGCAGTTCTTC
CASSRGTSGRLADNEQFF
>TRBJ2-3|NA|TRBV7-9|NA
TGTGCCAGCAGCCCCGCCAAACTCGATAGCACAGATACGCAGTATTTT
CASSPAKLDSTDTQYF
>TRBJ1-5|NA|TRBV9|NA
TGTGCCAGCAGCGCCGGGGGTCAGCCCCAGCATTTT
CASSAGGQPQHF
>TRBJ1-1|NA|TRBV28|NA
TGTGCCAGCAGTTTATATGCAGGGAGGGACACTGAAGCTTTCTTT
CASSLYAGRDTEAFF
>TRBJ2-7|TRBD2|TRBV7-9|NA
TGTGCCAGCAGCTGGCGGACTAGCGGGAACGAGCAGTACTTC
CASSWRTSGNEQYF
>TRBJ1-2|NA|TRBV19|NA
TGTGCCAGTAGTGCGAAGGGGGGGGTTAACTATGGCTACACCTTC
CASSAKGGVNYGYTF